This TCR beta chain was sequenced for a study of T cells in women clearing cervical HPV infection. The wider study: Case blood was drawn a median approximately 150 days after lesion detection.

Using immunoSEQ multiplex PCR, the repertoire was profiled, and TCRdb retains in-frame clones only, with some absent. This sample's table has under 25,000 clones. Points on this clone: The CDR3 end is not reached by the read, which stops 3 residues before it; the germline J gene fills it in.

Each participant carried one incident cervical HPV16 infection only. This CDR3 has 16 residues. V gave up 4 bases and J gave up 7 bases; unmatched junction bases: 11. The germline V gene has CDR1 SGHRS and CDR2 YFSETQ. The specimen was blood buffy coat. This chain joins TRBV5-1 and TRBJ2-1, with TRBD2 matching 10 bases. The TCR originated in a woman aged 18 to 75 with a cervical HPV16 infection that either progressed to CIN3+ or cleared (not recorded which). The CDR3: CASSQGASGGGNEQFF. CDR3 bases read: TGCGCCAGCAGCCAGGGGGCTAGCGGGGGAGGGAATGAG.